This TCR beta chain was sequenced in a study of cytomegalovirus exposure and HLA in healthy donors (dated by TCRdb to the late 2010s). For the wider study: An earlier analysis of about 530 of the donors reported 276 Gb of sequence data and 95 million to 140 million unique TCR beta sequences obtained from approximately 180 million T cells. About five DR-DQ haplotypes were treated as single units for association and clustering because of strong linkage in the cohort. The number of donors typed differed by locus, with roughly 629-640 for A, B, C, DRB1 and DQB1, around 500 for DQA1, 606 for DPA1, and approximately 470 for DPB1. Rather than drawing on any new phenotypic data, the later analysis identified candidate immune exposures from TCR beta sequences and the way those sequences occurred across donors. In a later genetic analysis, genome-wide SNP genotypes for 398 of the 666 donors were used, and that subset was treated as a discovery cohort. Around 330 gigabases of sequencing data and 70 million to 100 million unique TCR sequences made up an early release that covered approximately 700 HLA-typed donors. On average, roughly 240,000 unique TCR beta nucleotide sequences were sequenced per donor among more than 350 genotyped donors of the cohort, with 15% to 20% of those sequences being non-productive. To decide whether each TCR beta V gene segment behaved as functional or pseudogenic, an earlier analysis of 587 of the donors relied on high-throughput TCR beta sequencing. Class I and class II HLA loci were covered by the typing at four-digit resolution. All discovery cohort repertoires had been generated on a single sequencing platform. A later analysis re-examined previously published TCR beta repertoires from roughly 650 donors and added high-resolution HLA genotyping to investigate patterns of TCR occurrence. Among the roughly 400 genotyped donors, roughly 80% belonged to the genetic ancestry cluster associated with self-reported Caucasian donors. The aim of the study was to test whether cataloging public T cell receptors could identify signatures of past pathogen exposure. The study combined high-throughput TCR immunosequencing, statistical association of individual TCRs with disease status, and machine learning to predict cytomegalovirus infection status. Donor age, sex, ethnicity and CMV serostatus were collected together with the repertoire data. Besides the first cohort of 550 to 750 subjects, a separate validation cohort made up of 120 different subjects was used. The study profiled the T cell repertoires of 500 to 800 subjects by immunosequencing and related them to cytomegalovirus serostatus.

The cohort comprised approximately 700 healthy bone marrow donors. At the time of sampling, all cohort members were nominally healthy, though unrecorded immune exposures were likely present. The donor tested CMV seropositive and was one of the 289 seropositive cohort members. Each donor provided a peripheral blood sample, and peripheral blood mononuclear cells were used for TCR beta sequencing. Genomic DNA extraction from the blood cell samples was performed with the Qiagen DNeasy Blood Extraction Kit. What the work shows at the level of the full study, not this receptor alone: A later analysis found that TCR association rates varied across HLA loci, with DRB1 alleles showing the most associated TCRs and HLA-C alleles the fewest. Assigning TCR associations to individual alleles was difficult when HLA alleles, especially DR and DQ, strongly co-occurred. A further reported finding was that TCR beta sequences accurately predicted the HLA-A and HLA-B alleles for most subjects in the first cohort. A total of fewer than 200 TCR beta chains were listed by the study as associated with cytomegalovirus. Linkage disequilibrium might explain the correlated functional status among segregating V segments, but an unknown experimental factor could not be ruled out. Roughly uniform sequencing depth across donors was assumed in presence/absence analyses, although this assumption may not hold. A later analysis found that HLA-associated TCR beta chains were more clonally expanded and had lower generation probabilities than equally common non-associated chains. Compared with the approximately 700-donor mean, donors in an Asian-associated ancestry cluster had fewer N-insertions in productive TCRs, according to a later genetic analysis. Only TCR beta chains were sequenced in this cohort, and the absence of alpha or paired-chain data limited detectable features. A few of the identified cytomegalovirus-associated TCR beta chains were confirmed in vitro to be specific for cytomegalovirus antigens. In an earlier analysis of around 600 of the donors, most TCR beta V segments were observed in productive rearrangements about 90% or about 30% of the time, broadly matching IMGT annotations. A cluster of highly shared sequence variants was judged likely to be a technical artifact of the sequencing pipeline. The authors suggested that the approach could potentially be generalized to other disease states and immunological phenotypes. Most TCR sequences were observed very rarely across donors, whereas some public TCRs were present in many individuals. Some IMGT-functional V segments, including TRBV6-2 and TRBV6-3, could not be distinguished by the 87-base-pair reads and were therefore excluded. At a false discovery rate of 0.05, a later analysis linked around 15,000 TCR beta sequences to specific HLA alleles. Because some donors lacked HLA typing at each locus, the association tests relied only on the typed subset. The earlier analysis of a few hundred of the donors excluded approximately 15 rarely observed V segments, including chromosome 9 orphons, because counts were too low. Immune exposure information for the cohort was limited to CMV serostatus. The classifier was reported to diagnose cytomegalovirus status with high specificity and sensitivity in both the original cohort and the validation cohort. A later genetic analysis associated a missense DCLRE1C variant with V-gene and J-gene trimming of TCR beta chains, and an independent cohort replicated the association. According to a later analysis, parvovirus B19, influenza, CMV and Epstein-Barr virus appeared linked to several top co-occurrence clusters. In a later analysis, most CMV-associated TCR beta chains were found to appear HLA-restricted, with HLA associations seemingly driven largely by CMV exposure.

Unmatched junction bases come to 5, with V trimmed by 5 bases and J by 4 bases. The CDR3 runs 14 amino acids, cysteine and phenylalanine included. Only CDR3 DNA is held: 42 bases, read in frame from base 1. The germline V gene sets CDR1 to MNHEY and CDR2 to SVGAGI. The library was obtained by the immunoSEQ multiplex PCR assay. For the multiplex PCR, a mixture combining 60 forward primers for TCR Vbeta segments and 13 reverse primers for TCR Jbeta segments was used. The CDR3 region of rearranged TCR beta genes was amplified from genomic DNA with a multiplex PCR assay. On the Illumina HiSeq System, the amplified TCR beta libraries were sequenced as 87-base-pair reads. On the study's bioinformatics: A later analysis tallied 75 million to 85 million unique TCR beta chains across the 550 to 850 repertoires, and about 10 million of those chains were shared by two or more donors. Raw reads were error-corrected and collapsed into unique sequences with a nearest-neighbor algorithm that merged closely related sequences to remove PCR and sequencing errors. V, D and J gene segments were assigned by aligning CDR3 sequences to IMGT reference sequences. For a sequence to be retained, a match of at least six nucleotides was required to both a V gene segment and a J gene segment. A rearrangement was called productive if the CDR3 had no stop codons and remained in frame with V and J, and every other rearrangement was called non-productive. CDR3 was defined according to IMGT convention as the region running from the second conserved V-encoded cysteine to the conserved J-encoded phenylalanine. In an earlier analysis of 550 to 650 of the donors, sequences lacking an unambiguous match to a single V gene segment were excluded. In an earlier analysis of around 590 of the donors, a V segment was called functional when productive rearrangements were above 56.7%, and segregating when the standard deviation between donors exceeded 5%. A statistical classification framework was developed to diagnose cytomegalovirus status using the catalog of TCR beta chain sequences. V and J gene assignment, in a later analysis, came from comparing TCR nucleotide sequences with IMGT/GENE-DB human TR gene sequences. The TCRdist pipeline was used in a later analysis to assign CDR3 sequences and most-parsimonious VDJ recombination scenarios. A later analysis defined each TCR beta chain by its CDR3 amino acid sequence plus V-gene family, and excluded reads lacking a unique V-gene family. A later analysis removed 592 highly shared, low-generation-probability nucleotide sequences to deal with suspected cross-contamination and a sequencing artifact. In a later analysis, a clonal expansion index for each public chain was calculated from normalized within-repertoire ranks of inferred template counts. A later analysis computed generation probabilities with a VDJ recombination model fitted to out-of-frame rearrangements, and checked the results against IGoR. In a later analysis, TCR-TCR, TCR-HLA and TCR-CMV co-occurrence was scored with hypergeometric tests, and a repertoire-size bias correction was applied to TCR pairs. In a later analysis, false discovery rates were estimated by permuting HLA or CMV assignments 20 times. A later analysis grouped co-occurring TCRs with DBSCAN, adding TCRdist sequence similarity when clustering within HLA-allele-positive subsets. Co-occurrence clustering excluded repertoires with fewer than 30,000 or more than 120,000 public chains, plus five with anomalous nucleotide sharing. The immuneACCESS repertoire file appears here via TCRdb, limited to in-frame rearrangements. These files lack a portion of the clones; in checked studies, under half of the deficit traces to unresolved V genes, and the cause of the others is not known. That table gives V, J and clone size, and the DNA gave D and trimming. This sample lists tens of thousands of clones; about 70% were detected once. The ten biggest clones cover around 10% of the sample.

As for this clone: The antigen it recognizes is unknown. No base-level quality is on record; no much larger clone is a single base apart.

The chain joins TRBV6-5 to TRBJ2-7, and TRBD2 aligns with 10 junction nucleotides. The sequence derives from a woman aged 45-60 years in good health and CMV-seropositive. Source material: PBMCs. The CDR3 is CASSHPSGSYEQYF. The sequence in DNA is TGTGCCAGCAGTCACCCTAGCGGGAGTTACGAGCAGTACTTC.